This T cell receptor (beta chain) was captured by sequencing in a study of T cells in Graves' hyperthyroidism and ophthalmopathy. V lost 0 bases and J 4 bases, leaving 10 bases between the germline ends. Germline V gene lookup returns CDR1 SGDLS and CDR2 YYNGEE. This CDR3 spans 14 amino acids. The authors deemed Graves' hyperthyroidism stable absent ophthalmopathy progression within 18 months. Exclusions: uncontrolled infection, other autoimmune disease, pregnancy, lactation. Diagnoses were established using clinical symptoms, serum thyroxine and TRAb, thyroid ultrasound and orbital computed tomography. Amplification yielded TCR beta CDR3 regions, with RNA transcripts as the source. The HTBI set primed first-round TCR CDR3 RT-PCR. TCRdb used MiXCR to reprocess the multiplex PCR reads, holding one entry per CDR3 protein. Here the sample spans about 560,000 distinct CDR3 sequences, 12% to 15% being singletons.

The TCR originated in a woman aged 40 to 50 with Graves' hyperthyroidism. The genes are TRBV9 and TRBJ1-2; perhaps TRBD1 as D (5 bases). Sample: blood. In nucleotides, the CDR3 is TGTGCCAGCAGCGTAGAGGCAGGGAGCTATGGCTACACCTTC. Its protein is CASSVEAGSYGYTF.